By share, the clone carrying this T cell receptor beta chain counts as medium-sized. Its antigen is unidentified. Constant-segment primers were used for 5'RACE, and the resulting TCR alpha and TCR beta cDNA libraries carried sample barcodes and UMIs. TCRdb recomputed calls from the 5' RACE reads with MiXCR, one row per CDR3 protein. The sample comprises approximately 430,000 distinct CDR3 sequences, more than 20% of which are singletons, and about 12% rests with the top ten. The data were obtained in a study of T-cell memory formation after mild COVID-19. As for the study in general: TCR clusters showed largely donor specificity.

Study-wide results and limits: The second-wave clones peaking on day 37 were not confirmed as SARS-CoV-2-specific. Those CD4+ clones that contracted were mainly in CM and EM (CD8+ ones in EMRA).

The germline V and J ends were trimmed by 4 bases and 2 bases, with 15 bases remaining between them. The CDR3 has 15 amino acids. The germline V gene encodes CDR1 SGHRS and CDR2 YFSETQ. This chain joins TRBV5-1 and TRBJ2-5; D assignment may be TRBD1 or TRBD2 (5 bases each). This receptor was taken from an adult woman who had mild COVID-19 (a few samples of this study predate the infection). Cell type and time point are not known. The specimen sequenced was PBMCs or a T cell subset sorted from them (not recorded which). CDR3 sequence (DNA): TGCGCCAGCAGCCTGGTTGGGGACGGACAAGAGACCCAGTACTTC. Protein product: CASSLVGDGQETQYF.